A selection of T cell receptor beta chains follows, all from one sample in a study of blood T cell repertoires in COVID-19. TCRdb keeps only in-frame clones here, not all; method: immunoSEQ multiplex PCR. The sample consists of some 240,000 clones, approximately 86% of them appearing once. Material: PBMCs or T cells enriched from blood (not recorded which). The source of these receptors is a woman between 35 and 50 years old with acute COVID-19. CDR3s include the opening cysteine and the closing phenylalanine or tryptophan. The D gene is left open where the match is weak. The size of a clone is reported for some rows only, either as once, few or many, or as a class for expanded clones.

>TRBJ1-5|TRBV28|-|TRBD1
CASRIGQVDQPQHF
TGTGCCAGCAGAATCGGACAGGTCGATCAGCCCCAGCATTTT
>TRBJ2-7|TRBV11-3|-|TRBD1
CASSPADRASSYEQYF
TGTGCCAGCAGCCCCGCCGACAGGGCCAGCTCCTACGAGCAGTACTTC
>TRBJ1-2|TRBV27|-|TRBD1
CASSLKAGGTNYGYTF
TGTGCCAGCAGTTTAAAGGCAGGGGGTACTAACTATGGCTACACCTTC
>TRBJ2-7|TRBV28|-|-
CASTRDRSEQYF
TGTGCCAGCACCAGAGACAGGTCCGAGCAGTACTTC
>TRBJ1-2|TRBV2|-|-
CASSDSLFSGYTF
TGTGCCAGCAGTGACAGTTTATTTTCCGGCTACACCTTC
>TRBJ1-1|TRBV5-1|few|-
CASSFTGNTEAFF
TGCGCCAGCAGCTTTACAGGGAACACTGAAGCTTTCTTT
>TRBJ2-5|TRBV19|-|-
CASSISSARGETQYF
TGTGCCAGTAGTATTTCATCGGCGCGGGGAGAGACCCAGTACTTC
>TRBJ2-3|TRBV7-8|-|-
CASSLSSDTQYF
TGTGCCAGCAGCTTATCCTCAGATACGCAGTATTTT
>TRBJ1-5|TRBV6-5|-|-
CASSPGRNQPQHF
TGTGCCAGCAGTCCAGGGCGAAATCAGCCCCAGCATTTT
>TRBJ1-2|TRBV5-1|-|-
CASSLAGGEGYGYTF
TGCGCCAGCAGCTTGGCCGGAGGGGAAGGCTATGGCTACACCTTC
>TRBJ2-1|TRBV11-2|-|TRBD1
CASSAGQGYNEQFF
TGTGCCAGCAGTGCCGGACAGGGATACAATGAGCAGTTCTTC
>TRBJ2-5|TRBV7-9|-|TRBD2
CASSRDTSGGETQYF
TGTGCCAGCAGCCGCGATACTAGCGGCGGGGAGACCCAGTACTTC
>TRBJ2-1|TRBV6-5|few|-
CASSYDQRAYNEQFF
TGTGCCAGCAGTTACGACCAGAGGGCCTACAATGAGCAGTTCTTC
>TRBJ1-6|TRBV27|-|-
CASSWQGNSPLHF
TGTGCCAGCAGTTGGCAGGGAAATTCACCCCTCCACTTT
>TRBJ2-3|TRBV7-3|-|-
CASSSLRGRPDTQYF
TGTGCCAGCAGCTCCCTTAGGGGGAGACCAGATACGCAGTATTTT
>TRBJ2-7|TRBV11-2|once|TRBD1
CASSRPGTGNEQYF
TGTGCCAGCAGCCGTCCCGGGACAGGGAACGAGCAGTACTTC
>TRBJ2-5|TRBV11-3|-|-
CASSSRTARTNQETQYF
TGTGCCAGCAGCTCCCGGACAGCGCGTACCAACCAAGAGACCCAGTACTTC
>TRBJ2-5|TRBV29-1|-|-
CSVGNLETQYF
TGCAGCGTTGGTAATCTTGAGACCCAGTACTTC
>TRBJ2-7|TRBV6-5|-|-
CASSHRDSTYEQYF
TGTGCCAGCAGTCACCGGGACTCTACCTACGAGCAGTACTTC
>TRBJ2-5|TRBV11-2|-|TRBD1
CASSLTPGGETQYF
TGTGCCAGCAGCTTAACACCAGGGGGTGAGACCCAGTACTTC
>TRBJ2-2|TRBV18|-|TRBD1
CASSPTGTGGTGELFF
TGTGCCAGCTCACCAACCGGGACAGGCGGGACCGGGGAGCTGTTTTTT
>TRBJ1-1|TRBV7-9|-|-
CASSSDPQGLSEAFF
TGTGCCAGCAGCTCCGATCCTCAGGGTCTTTCTGAAGCTTTCTTT
>TRBJ1-4|TRBV7-9|-|TRBD1
CASSRDREIEKLFF
TGTGCCAGCAGCCGGGACAGGGAAATTGAAAAACTGTTTTTT
>TRBJ2-1|TRBV29-1|-|-
CSVTLARTEQFF
TGCAGCGTAACCCTAGCGAGAACTGAGCAGTTCTTC
>TRBJ2-7|TRBV19|-|TRBD1
CASSRQGANEQYF
TGTGCCAGTAGCCGACAGGGGGCGAACGAGCAGTACTTC
>TRBJ2-1|TRBV19|-|-
CASSIGRWDEQFF
TGTGCCAGTAGTATCGGGAGATGGGATGAGCAGTTCTTC
>TRBJ1-5|TRBV2|-|-
CASSEGAGAYSNQPQHF
TGTGCCAGCAGTGAAGGGGCAGGCGCCTATAGCAATCAGCCCCAGCATTTT
>TRBJ2-7|TRBV6-5|once|-
CASRTGVSYEQYF
TGTGCCAGCAGGACGGGGGTCAGCTACGAGCAGTACTTC
>TRBJ2-5|TRBV3-1/TRBV3-2|-|TRBD2
CASSQGGLAGSETQYF
TGTGCCAGCAGCCAAGGGGGTTTAGCGGGGTCAGAGACCCAGTACTTC
>TRBJ2-7|TRBV19|-|TRBD2
CASSIGTSWGSYEQYF
TGTGCCAGTAGTATCGGGACTAGCTGGGGCTCCTACGAGCAGTACTTC
>TRBJ2-1|TRBV14|-|TRBD2
CASSQEMVREGEYNEQFF
TGTGCCAGCAGCCAAGAGATGGTTCGGGAGGGAGAATACAATGAGCAGTTCTTC
>TRBJ2-2|TRBV9|-|-
CASSVVGSSGELFF
TGTGCCAGCAGCGTAGTTGGTAGCTCCGGGGAGCTGTTTTTT
>TRBJ1-5|TRBV2|once|TRBD1
CASSVVTGGVSNQPQHF
TGTGCCAGCAGTGTGGTGACAGGGGGCGTGAGCAATCAGCCCCAGCATTTT
>TRBJ1-5|TRBV19|once|-
CASNWGQVSNQPQHF
TGTGCCAGTAATTGGGGACAAGTTAGCAATCAGCCCCAGCATTTT
>TRBJ2-4|TRBV3-1/TRBV3-2|-|TRBD1
CASSQPGGAKNIQYF
TGTGCCAGCAGCCAACCAGGGGGAGCCAAAAACATTCAGTACTTC
>TRBJ1-1|TRBV7-6|once|-
CASSLGQNTEAFF
TGTGCCAGCAGCTTAGGTCAGAACACTGAAGCTTTCTTT
>TRBJ1-1|TRBV9|-|-
CASSVDRDRPLVFF
TGTGCCAGCAGCGTAGATCGAGACAGGCCCCTTGTCTTCTTT
>TRBJ1-6|TRBV7-9|-|TRBD1
CASSPTGANSPLHF
TGTGCCAGCAGCCCGACAGGGGCTAATTCACCCCTCCACTTT
>TRBJ2-7|TRBV7-2|-|TRBD2
CASSLSPGGPAEQYF
TGTGCCAGCAGCCTATCCCCGGGAGGGCCTGCCGAGCAGTACTTC
>TRBJ2-2|TRBV7-9|-|TRBD1
CASRTGQGATGELFF
TGTGCCAGCAGAACCGGACAGGGGGCTACCGGGGAGCTGTTTTTT
>TRBJ2-3|TRBV6-1|-|-
CASSEKVEQDTQYF
TGTGCCAGCAGTGAAAAGGTGGAGCAAGATACGCAGTATTTT
>TRBJ1-5|TRBV10-3|once|-
CAISREGNQPQHF
TGTGCCATCAGCAGGGAAGGCAATCAGCCCCAGCATTTT
>TRBJ2-7|TRBV10-3|-|TRBD2
CAISEDVAGFYEQYF
TGTGCCATCAGTGAGGACGTAGCGGGGTTCTACGAGCAGTACTTC
>TRBJ2-5|TRBV9|-|TRBD1
CASSDGTVAIQETQYF
TGTGCCAGCAGCGACGGGACAGTAGCGATACAAGAGACCCAGTACTTC
>TRBJ1-2|TRBV12-3/TRBV12-4|few|-
CASSFGSQYGYTF
TGTGCCAGCAGTTTTGGGAGCCAGTATGGCTACACCTTC